This TCR beta chain originates from a study of Ad26.COV2.S vaccination and SARS-CoV-2 variants. Study overall: Recipients of Ad26.COV2.S got it intramuscularly, once or twice 56 days apart. Study findings and constraints: Those who received the vaccine showed greater spike-specific TCR breadth than those given placebo. There was a possibility that the TCR breadth and depth analyses underestimated total T cell responses. Vaccinees and placebo recipients showed similar non-spike TCR breadth.

As to this clone: The antigen is not known.

Data came from immunoSEQ multiplex PCR; TCRdb stores just in-frame clones and leaves some out. Of around 350,000 clones listed, 85% are singletons. Germline V CDR1 and CDR2: MDHEN, SYDVKM. V dropped 7 bases and J dropped 5; count of bases not matched to a gene: 6. The CDR3 is 14 residues long. The treatment is: some 20 received Ad26.COV2.S at low or high dose, single or two shots; roughly five received placebo; per-sample allocation not given. Specimens were obtained on day 63 following the first vaccine or placebo injection. The chain recombines TRBV28 with TRBJ2-2; TRBD2 matches at 8 bases. The TCR comes from a person aged 18-60 years who received the Ad26.COV2.S COVID-19 vaccine or a placebo. The sample consisted of peripheral blood, taken in a trial of Ad26.COV2.S vaccine versus placebo. The CDR3 bases are TGTGCCAGCATGGCGGGAGGTCGGACCGGGGAGCTGTTTTTT. Amino acid sequence: CASMAGGRTGELFF.